The rows below give T cell receptor beta chains drawn from one sample of a study of CDR3 diversity in severe acne. TCRdb analysed the PCR reads with MiXCR anew, one entry per CDR3 protein. The sample holds more than 85,000 distinct CDR3 sequences, 45% to 55% seen once. Material: blood. The receptor set was obtained from a male donor with severe acne vulgaris. Each CDR3 is given with its conserved first and last residue. The D gene is left open where the match is weak. Clone size is shown for a subset of rows, as once, few, many or a class of expanded clone.

D gene: TRBD1
V gene: TRBV7-9
clone size: .
J gene: TRBJ1-2
CDR3 length: 15
CDR3 protein: CASSLGSGQGNGYTF
CDR3 DNA: TGTGCCAGCAGCTTGGGGTCGGGACAGGGCAATGGCTACACCTTC

D gene: TRBD2
V gene: TRBV7-3
clone size: .
J gene: TRBJ2-2
CDR3 length: 17
CDR3 protein: CASSLTGLAGDTGELFF
CDR3 DNA: TGTGCCAGCAGCTTAACGGGACTAGCGGGAGACACCGGGGAGCTGTTTTTT

D gene: .
V gene: TRBV25-1
clone size: many
J gene: TRBJ1-4
CDR3 length: 14
CDR3 protein: CASSEYGANEKLFF
CDR3 DNA: TGTGCCAGCAGTGAATATGGGGCTAATGAAAAACTGTTTTTT

D gene: .
V gene: TRBV4-1
clone size: many
J gene: TRBJ2-7
CDR3 length: 15
CDR3 protein: CASSLTGTSSYEQYF
CDR3 DNA: TGCGCCAGCAGTCTCACCGGGACGTCCTCCTACGAGCAGTACTTC

D gene: .
V gene: TRBV20-1
clone size: many
J gene: TRBJ1-1
CDR3 length: 15
CDR3 protein: CSARDAEGHISGAFF
CDR3 DNA: TGCAGTGCTAGAGATGCAGAGGGGCACATCTCGGGAGCTTTCTTT

D gene: .
V gene: TRBV2
clone size: .
J gene: TRBJ1-2
CDR3 length: 13
CDR3 protein: CASSLSEGYGYTF
CDR3 DNA: TGTGCCAGCAGTTTATCGGAGGGCTATGGCTACACCTTC

D gene: TRBD1
V gene: TRBV20-1
clone size: .
J gene: TRBJ2-7
CDR3 length: 15
CDR3 protein: CSARVPGQGLYEQYF
CDR3 DNA: TGCAGTGCTAGAGTCCCGGGACAGGGTTTGTACGAGCAGTACTTC

D gene: .
V gene: TRBV11-2
clone size: few
J gene: TRBJ2-7
CDR3 length: 14
CDR3 protein: CASSPSGYGHEQYF
CDR3 DNA: TGTGCCAGCAGCCCCAGCGGATACGGCCACGAGCAGTACTTC

D gene: .
V gene: TRBV29-1
clone size: .
J gene: TRBJ2-7
CDR3 length: 12
CDR3 protein: CSVQGNRYEQYF
CDR3 DNA: TGCAGCGTCCAAGGAAACCGCTACGAGCAGTACTTC

D gene: TRBD1
V gene: TRBV10-3
clone size: .
J gene: TRBJ2-7
CDR3 length: 15
CDR3 protein: CAISDLGQGFYEQYF
CDR3 DNA: TGTGCCATCAGTGACCTAGGACAGGGATTCTACGAGCAGTACTTC

D gene: .
V gene: TRBV25-1
clone size: .
J gene: TRBJ1-2
CDR3 length: 13
CDR3 protein: CASSEFPSGGYTF
CDR3 DNA: TGTGCCAGCAGTGAATTCCCGTCTGGTGGCTACACCTTC

D gene: TRBD1
V gene: TRBV3-1
clone size: .
J gene: TRBJ1-5
CDR3 length: 14
CDR3 protein: CASSHRDRGGPQHF
CDR3 DNA: TGTGCCAGCAGCCACCGGGACAGGGGAGGGCCCCAGCATTTT

D gene: TRBD2
V gene: TRBV4-1
clone size: many
J gene: TRBJ2-1
CDR3 length: 15
CDR3 protein: CASSQDAGGRDEQFF
CDR3 DNA: TGCGCCAGCAGCCAAGACGCGGGAGGGAGGGATGAGCAGTTCTTC

D gene: TRBD1
V gene: TRBV20-1
clone size: .
J gene: TRBJ2-3
CDR3 length: 15
CDR3 protein: CSSEQGEFSTDTQYF
CDR3 DNA: TGCAGCAGCGAACAGGGGGAATTTAGCACAGATACGCAGTATTTT

D gene: TRBD2
V gene: TRBV20-1
clone size: .
J gene: TRBJ2-3
CDR3 length: 15
CDR3 protein: CSGPVDSGSWDTQYF
CDR3 DNA: TGCAGCGGACCCGTTGATAGCGGGAGTTGGGATACGCAGTATTTT

D gene: .
V gene: TRBV2
clone size: few
J gene: TRBJ1-5
CDR3 length: 17
CDR3 protein: CASTEQRSREGYQPQHF
CDR3 DNA: TGTGCCAGCACCGAACAGAGGTCCAGGGAGGGGTATCAGCCCCAGCATTTT

D gene: TRBD1
V gene: TRBV20-1
clone size: .
J gene: TRBJ1-1
CDR3 length: 15
CDR3 protein: CSARGGRTGRTEAFF
CDR3 DNA: TGCAGTGCTAGAGGCGGTCGGACAGGGCGCACTGAAGCTTTCTTT

D gene: TRBD1
V gene: TRBV7-2
clone size: .
J gene: TRBJ1-6
CDR3 length: 15
CDR3 protein: CARTRTGDYNSPLHF
CDR3 DNA: TGTGCCAGGACTCGAACAGGGGACTATAATTCACCCCTCCACTTT

D gene: .
V gene: TRBV2
clone size: .
J gene: TRBJ1-1
CDR3 length: 11
CDR3 protein: CASRANTEAFF
CDR3 DNA: TGTGCCAGCAGGGCGAACACTGAAGCTTTCTTT

D gene: .
V gene: TRBV20-1
clone size: once
J gene: TRBJ2-7
CDR3 length: 18
CDR3 protein: CSATPGADRPTIKHEQYF
CDR3 DNA: TGCAGTGCTACCCCCGGGGCGGACAGACCAACAATAAAACACGAGCAGTACTTC

D gene: .
V gene: TRBV20-1
clone size: many
J gene: TRBJ2-7
CDR3 length: 12
CDR3 protein: CSAPFFGDEQYF
CDR3 DNA: TGCAGTGCTCCCTTCTTTGGGGACGAGCAGTACTTC

D gene: TRBD2
V gene: TRBV7-2
clone size: .
J gene: TRBJ2-7
CDR3 length: 16
CDR3 protein: CASSLTSGRAWYEQYF
CDR3 DNA: TGTGCCAGCAGCTTGACTAGCGGGAGGGCCTGGTACGAGCAGTACTTC

D gene: .
V gene: TRBV5-4
clone size: .
J gene: TRBJ2-5
CDR3 length: 16
CDR3 protein: CASSLVGTGTRETQYF
CDR3 DNA: TGTGCCAGCAGCTTAGTGGGGACGGGAACACGAGAGACCCAGTACTTC

D gene: .
V gene: TRBV6-1
clone size: .
J gene: TRBJ1-1
CDR3 length: 15
CDR3 protein: CASSVLPADRSEAFF
CDR3 DNA: TGTGCCAGCAGTGTCCTCCCCGCCGACAGAAGCGAAGCTTTCTTT

D gene: TRBD1
V gene: TRBV10-3
clone size: .
J gene: TRBJ2-2
CDR3 length: 14
CDR3 protein: CAIKKDRDTGELFF
CDR3 DNA: TGTGCCATCAAAAAGGACAGGGACACCGGGGAGCTGTTTTTT

D gene: TRBD2
V gene: TRBV7-8
clone size: medium-sized
J gene: TRBJ2-1
CDR3 length: 15
CDR3 protein: CASSPRGLADNEQFF
CDR3 DNA: TGTGCCAGCAGCCCACGGGGACTAGCGGACAATGAGCAGTTCTTC

D gene: .
V gene: TRBV7-3
clone size: .
J gene: TRBJ2-7
CDR3 length: 13
CDR3 protein: CASRELGGYEQYF
CDR3 DNA: TGTGCCAGCAGAGAACTCGGCGGATACGAGCAGTACTTC

D gene: TRBD1
V gene: TRBV5-5
clone size: many
J gene: TRBJ1-2
CDR3 length: 17
CDR3 protein: CASSLLSGQESPYGYTF
CDR3 DNA: TGTGCCAGCAGCTTACTTTCGGGACAGGAAAGCCCATATGGCTACACCTTC

D gene: TRBD1
V gene: TRBV7-2
clone size: .
J gene: TRBJ2-2
CDR3 length: 14
CDR3 protein: CASSWTGPTGELFF
CDR3 DNA: TGTGCCAGCAGCTGGACAGGACCCACCGGGGAGCTGTTTTTT

D gene: TRBD1
V gene: TRBV10-2
clone size: .
J gene: TRBJ2-5
CDR3 length: 16
CDR3 protein: CASSFMWGDRGETQYF
CDR3 DNA: TGTGCCAGCAGTTTCATGTGGGGGGACAGGGGTGAGACCCAGTACTTC

D gene: .
V gene: TRBV5-6
clone size: .
J gene: TRBJ2-5
CDR3 length: 15
CDR3 protein: CASSLAGGAQETQYF
CDR3 DNA: TGTGCCAGCAGCTTGGCCGGAGGGGCCCAAGAGACCCAGTACTTC

D gene: .
V gene: TRBV20-1
clone size: .
J gene: TRBJ2-5
CDR3 length: 10
CDR3 protein: CSARGETQYF
CDR3 DNA: TGCAGTGCTAGAGGGGAGACCCAGTACTTC

D gene: TRBD1
V gene: TRBV7-2
clone size: .
J gene: TRBJ1-1
CDR3 length: 14
CDR3 protein: CASSPGTAQKEAFF
CDR3 DNA: TGTGCCAGCAGTCCAGGGACAGCTCAGAAGGAAGCTTTCTTT

D gene: TRBD2
V gene: TRBV4-2
clone size: many
J gene: TRBJ2-3
CDR3 length: 16
CDR3 protein: CASSQVPGLAGDTQYF
CDR3 DNA: TGTGCCAGCAGCCAAGTACCCGGCCTAGCGGGAGATACGCAGTATTTT

D gene: .
V gene: TRBV4-2
clone size: many
J gene: TRBJ1-2
CDR3 length: 15
CDR3 protein: CASSQALSSNYGYTF
CDR3 DNA: TGTGCCAGCAGCCAAGCGTTAAGCTCTAACTATGGCTACACCTTC